This is a list of T cell receptor beta chains from one sample in a study of OX40 agonist ivuxolimab in advanced cancers. The assay was immunoSEQ multiplex PCR, and TCRdb's table has in-frame clones only and misses some. Of 90,000 or so clones in the sample, less than 95% are singletons; the top ten hold 8.4%. Here the sequenced sample was CD4+ or CD8+ T cells sorted from blood, taken in a trial of the OX40 agonist ivuxolimab. These receptors all stem from an adult with an advanced solid tumor such as melanoma, head and neck, liver or kidney cancer. The CDR3 runs from the conserved cysteine through the conserved F or W. D genes are given only for firm matches. Clone size is not always given. Where it is, it says once, few, many or a class for expanded clones.

v_gene: TRBV5-6; j_gene: TRBJ2-5; d_gene: -; abundance: -; CDR3nt: TGTGCCAGCAGCTTAGCAGAGACCCAGTACTTC; CDR3aa: CASSLAETQYF
v_gene: TRBV28; j_gene: TRBJ2-4; d_gene: -; abundance: -; CDR3nt: TGTGCCACGTGGGACAACGGAATAGCCAAAAACATTCAGTACTTC; CDR3aa: CATWDNGIAKNIQYF
v_gene: TRBV25-1; j_gene: TRBJ2-5; d_gene: -; abundance: -; CDR3nt: TGTGCCAGCAGTGAATATCGGCCTGAAGAGACCCAGTACTTC; CDR3aa: CASSEYRPEETQYF
v_gene: TRBV14; j_gene: TRBJ2-1; d_gene: TRBD2; abundance: -; CDR3nt: TGTGCCAGCAGCCCCTGGACTAGTTGGGATGAGCAGTTCTTC; CDR3aa: CASSPWTSWDEQFF
v_gene: TRBV4-1; j_gene: TRBJ2-1; d_gene: TRBD2; abundance: -; CDR3nt: TGCGCCAGCAGCCAAGATCCCCCGACTAGCGACTCCTACAATGAGCAGTTCTTC; CDR3aa: CASSQDPPTSDSYNEQFF
v_gene: TRBV28; j_gene: TRBJ1-2; d_gene: -; abundance: -; CDR3nt: TGTGCCAGCAGTTTAACCCCGGGACGGACTAACTATGGCTACACCTTC; CDR3aa: CASSLTPGRTNYGYTF
v_gene: TRBV15; j_gene: TRBJ2-3; d_gene: TRBD1; abundance: -; CDR3nt: TGTGCCACCAGCAGAGGGACAGGGGCAGATACGCAGTATTTT; CDR3aa: CATSRGTGADTQYF
v_gene: TRBV5-1; j_gene: TRBJ2-1; d_gene: TRBD2; abundance: -; CDR3nt: TGCGCCAGCAGCGTACGGACTAGCGGGAGGTTTTCAAATGAGCAGTTCTTC; CDR3aa: CASSVRTSGRFSNEQFF
v_gene: TRBV9; j_gene: TRBJ2-1; d_gene: -; abundance: -; CDR3nt: TGTGCCAGCAGCGTAGAGGGAGGAATCGATGAGCAGTTCTTC; CDR3aa: CASSVEGGIDEQFF
v_gene: TRBV9; j_gene: TRBJ2-3; d_gene: -; abundance: -; CDR3nt: TGTGCCAGCAGCGCCCATATGACTAGTTTATATACGCAGTATTTT; CDR3aa: CASSAHMTSLYTQYF
v_gene: TRBV9; j_gene: TRBJ1-4; d_gene: -; abundance: -; CDR3nt: TGTGCCAGCAGCGTAGTTTACGGTGGGAAACTGTTTTTT; CDR3aa: CASSVVYGGKLFF
v_gene: TRBV4-1; j_gene: TRBJ2-3; d_gene: TRBD1; abundance: -; CDR3nt: TGCGCCAGCAGCCAAGTAGCACAGGGGCAAGATACGCAGTATTTT; CDR3aa: CASSQVAQGQDTQYF
v_gene: TRBV13; j_gene: TRBJ2-4; d_gene: TRBD2; abundance: -; CDR3nt: TGTGCCAGCAGCTTCAGGCGGGAGGAAAACATTCAGTACTTC; CDR3aa: CASSFRREENIQYF
v_gene: TRBV9; j_gene: TRBJ2-3; d_gene: -; abundance: -; CDR3nt: TGTGCCAGCAGCGGGGCAAGCACAGATACGCAGTATTTT; CDR3aa: CASSGASTDTQYF
v_gene: TRBV9; j_gene: TRBJ2-1; d_gene: -; abundance: -; CDR3nt: TGTGCCAGCAGCGTAGCTGGAGTCGCGGATGAGCAGTTCTTC; CDR3aa: CASSVAGVADEQFF
v_gene: TRBV28; j_gene: TRBJ1-2; d_gene: TRBD1; abundance: -; CDR3nt: TGTGCCACCCATCCCCCGGGACAGGGAGTATTTGGCTACACCTTC; CDR3aa: CATHPPGQGVFGYTF
v_gene: TRBV9; j_gene: TRBJ2-7; d_gene: -; abundance: -; CDR3nt: TGTGCCAGCAGCGAGCACGACAGCCTCGTTGGGCAGTACTTC; CDR3aa: CASSEHDSLVGQYF
v_gene: TRBV29-1; j_gene: TRBJ1-1; d_gene: TRBD1; abundance: -; CDR3nt: TGCAGCGTAGCCCCCGGGACAGTTAACACTGAAGCTTTCTTT; CDR3aa: CSVAPGTVNTEAFF
v_gene: TRBV2; j_gene: TRBJ2-1; d_gene: TRBD2; abundance: -; CDR3nt: TGTGCCAGCGACCTGGCGGGAGGGGTCAATGAGCAGTTCTTC; CDR3aa: CASDLAGGVNEQFF
v_gene: TRBV7-9; j_gene: TRBJ2-3; d_gene: -; abundance: once; CDR3nt: TGTGCTTACGACACAGATACGCAGTATTTT; CDR3aa: CAYDTDTQYF
v_gene: TRBV9; j_gene: TRBJ2-1; d_gene: -; abundance: -; CDR3nt: TGTGCCAGCAGCGGAGTCGGAGGGGGTCCCTACAATGAGCAGTTCTTC; CDR3aa: CASSGVGGGPYNEQFF
v_gene: TRBV6-1; j_gene: TRBJ2-4; d_gene: -; abundance: -; CDR3nt: TGTGCCAGCAGTGAAGTGTTAATAGCGGAGCTAGCCAAAAACATTCAGTACTTC; CDR3aa: CASSEVLIAELAKNIQYF
v_gene: TRBV30; j_gene: TRBJ1-2; d_gene: TRBD1; abundance: -; CDR3nt: TGTGCCTGGAGTGTAATGACAGGGGGCGAACATGGCTACACCTTC; CDR3aa: CAWSVMTGGEHGYTF
v_gene: TRBV4-1; j_gene: TRBJ2-1; d_gene: -; abundance: -; CDR3nt: TGCGCCAGCAGCCAAGTCAGCAATGAGCAGTTCTTC; CDR3aa: CASSQVSNEQFF
v_gene: TRBV9; j_gene: TRBJ2-3; d_gene: -; abundance: -; CDR3nt: TGTGCCAGCAGCGTAGGTGGATCCACAGATACGCAGTATTTT; CDR3aa: CASSVGGSTDTQYF
v_gene: TRBV20-1; j_gene: TRBJ1-2; d_gene: -; abundance: -; CDR3nt: TGCAGTGCTAGGGAAGCGGGTGGCTACACCTTC; CDR3aa: CSAREAGGYTF
v_gene: TRBV28; j_gene: TRBJ2-1; d_gene: TRBD2; abundance: -; CDR3nt: TGTGCCAGCAGTTTTCCGGGACTAGCGGGGGTCAATGCAGTCTACAATGAGCAGTTCTTC; CDR3aa: CASSFPGLAGVNAVYNEQFF
v_gene: TRBV6-5; j_gene: TRBJ2-2; d_gene: -; abundance: -; CDR3nt: TGTGCCAGCAGTTACGTGGGAGTGGACACCGGGGAGCTGTTTTTT; CDR3aa: CASSYVGVDTGELFF
v_gene: TRBV5-6; j_gene: TRBJ2-6; d_gene: -; abundance: -; CDR3nt: TGTGCCAGCAGCTGGCCTGGGGCCAACGTCCTGACTTTC; CDR3aa: CASSWPGANVLTF
v_gene: TRBV4-3; j_gene: TRBJ1-2; d_gene: -; abundance: -; CDR3nt: TGCGCCAGCAGCCAAGCGGCCAGATCTTATGGCTACACCTTC; CDR3aa: CASSQAARSYGYTF
v_gene: TRBV4-2; j_gene: TRBJ2-1; d_gene: -; abundance: -; CDR3nt: TGTGCCAGCAGCCAAGATCAAGGCTACAATGAGCAGTTCTTC; CDR3aa: CASSQDQGYNEQFF
v_gene: TRBV5-4; j_gene: TRBJ2-3; d_gene: -; abundance: -; CDR3nt: TGTGCCAGCAGCTTGGACTATGGGGGCACAGATACGCAGTATTTT; CDR3aa: CASSLDYGGTDTQYF
v_gene: TRBV4-1; j_gene: TRBJ2-1; d_gene: TRBD2; abundance: -; CDR3nt: TGCGCCAGCAGCCAAGATAAGCTAGCGGGAGTCTTTTACAATGAGCAGTTCTTC; CDR3aa: CASSQDKLAGVFYNEQFF
v_gene: TRBV29-1; j_gene: TRBJ1-2; d_gene: TRBD1; abundance: -; CDR3nt: TGCAGCGTGGACAGGGATGCGTCAGAAAACTATGGCTACACCTTC; CDR3aa: CSVDRDASENYGYTF
v_gene: TRBV19; j_gene: TRBJ1-5; d_gene: -; abundance: -; CDR3nt: TGTGCCAGTAACGGGGATAGTCAGCATTTT; CDR3aa: CASNGDSQHF
v_gene: TRBV6-5; j_gene: TRBJ1-1; d_gene: -; abundance: -; CDR3nt: TGTGCCAGCAGGCCTACAGGGAATAAGGACACTGAAGCTTTCTTT; CDR3aa: CASRPTGNKDTEAFF